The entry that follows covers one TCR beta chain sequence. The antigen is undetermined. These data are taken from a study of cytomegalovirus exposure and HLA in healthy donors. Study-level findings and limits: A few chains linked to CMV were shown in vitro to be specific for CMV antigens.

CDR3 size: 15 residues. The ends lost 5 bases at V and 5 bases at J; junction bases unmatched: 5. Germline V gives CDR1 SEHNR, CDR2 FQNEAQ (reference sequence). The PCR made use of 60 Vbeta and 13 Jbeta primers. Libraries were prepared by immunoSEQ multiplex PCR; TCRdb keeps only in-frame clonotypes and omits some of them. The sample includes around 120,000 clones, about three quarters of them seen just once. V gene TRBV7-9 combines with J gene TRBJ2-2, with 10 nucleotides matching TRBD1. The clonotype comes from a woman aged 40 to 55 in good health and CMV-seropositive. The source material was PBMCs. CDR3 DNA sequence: TGTGCCAGCAGCCCCGGGACAGGGGTTACCGGGGAGCTGTTTTTT. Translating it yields CASSPGTGVTGELFF.